Listed below are T cell receptor beta chains from one sample, sequenced in a study of shared clonotypes between healthy human individuals. Only in-frame clones appear in the TCRdb table, and some are missing; sequencing was by immunoSEQ multiplex PCR. The table lists around 700,000 clones, around 78% of them singletons. Sequencing was carried out using memory CD4+ T cells sorted from blood. Receptor source: a woman aged 25 to 39 in good health. CDR3s include the opening cysteine and the closing phenylalanine or tryptophan. Each record gives: J gene, clone size, D gene, CDR3 length, V gene, CDR3 DNA, CDR3 protein. The D gene is left open where the match is weak. Only some rows state a clone size, as once, few, many or a class for expanded clones.

>TRBJ2-1|once|-|14|TRBV30
TGTGCCTGGAGTACCCCCCGGATCATTAATGAGCAGTTCTTC
CAWSTPRIINEQFF
>TRBJ1-2|few|-|16|TRBV19
TGTGCCAGTAGGACAAGTGCAGGGGTTCCAGACTATGGCTACACCTTC
CASRTSAGVPDYGYTF
>TRBJ1-2|once|TRBD1|14|TRBV5-4
TGTGCCAGCAGCCAAGGACAGGGGTTATATGGCTACACCTTC
CASSQGQGLYGYTF
>TRBJ2-5|many|TRBD2|14|TRBV27
TGTGCCAGCAGCTCCCCGGGGGGGGGAGAGACCCAGTACTTC
CASSSPGGGETQYF
>TRBJ2-2|-|TRBD1|16|TRBV28
TGTGCCATATGGGACAGGGGGCGCGGTCACACCGGGGAGCTGTTTTTT
CAIWDRGRGHTGELFF
>TRBJ1-2|-|-|17|TRBV28
TGTGCCAGCAGCCCAGGCTTGCGGCAGGGTCGATCCTATGGCTACACCTTC
CASSPGLRQGRSYGYTF
>TRBJ1-5|few|-|14|TRBV4-1
TGCGCCAGCAGCCGAGGACTGCTGGGGCAGCCCCAGCATTTT
CASSRGLLGQPQHF
>TRBJ1-5|-|-|13|TRBV2
TGTGCCAGCAGTGGACGGCTAAATCAGCCCCAGCATTTT
CASSGRLNQPQHF
>TRBJ2-7|-|-|14|TRBV30
TGTGCCTGGAGTGTAAGAGGAGCATCCTACGAGCAGTACTTC
CAWSVRGASYEQYF
>TRBJ1-1|-|-|12|TRBV15
TGTGCCACCAGCAGGGGGTTGGGTGAAGCTTTCTTT
CATSRGLGEAFF
>TRBJ2-1|-|TRBD1|13|TRBV28
TGTGCCAGCCGACAGGGGATCCACAATGAGCAGTTCTTC
CASRQGIHNEQFF
>TRBJ2-5|-|-|14|TRBV25-1
TGTGCCAGCAGTGGACAGGCCCCTCAAGAGACCCAGTACTTC
CASSGQAPQETQYF
>TRBJ2-7|-|TRBD2|14|TRBV10-3
TGTGCCATCAGTGAGACTAGCGACTCCTACGAGCAGTACTTC
CAISETSDSYEQYF
>TRBJ1-2|-|-|16|TRBV18
TGTGCCAGCTCACCTAAGGAAGGCCTAGTAAACTATGGCTACACCTTC
CASSPKEGLVNYGYTF
>TRBJ2-3|-|-|14|TRBV7-9
TGTGCCAGCAGCTTCGACCAGGGTGAAGATACGCAGTATTTT
CASSFDQGEDTQYF
>TRBJ1-2|-|-|14|TRBV2
TGTGCCAGCAGTTCAGTCGGGACTTCGGATGGCTACACCTTC
CASSSVGTSDGYTF
>TRBJ1-2|-|-|15|TRBV4-2
TGTGCCAGCAGCCAACCTGGACAACGTAACTATGGCTACACCTTC
CASSQPGQRNYGYTF
>TRBJ2-4|-|-|14|TRBV4-1
TGCGCCAGCAGCCAACCCGGTTCAGGAAACATTCAGTACTTC
CASSQPGSGNIQYF
>TRBJ2-5|-|-|15|TRBV7-3
TGTGCCAGCAGCTTATCTGCGGCCTCCGGAGAGACCCAGTACTTC
CASSLSAASGETQYF
>TRBJ1-2|-|-|13|TRBV5-5
TGTGCCAGCAGCTTTGGGGACCACTATGGCTACACCTTC
CASSFGDHYGYTF
>TRBJ2-5|-|TRBD2|17|TRBV7-6
TGTGCCAGCAGCTTAGGATCGGGACTAGCGGGAGGGGAGACCCAGTACTTC
CASSLGSGLAGGETQYF
>TRBJ2-2|-|TRBD2|15|TRBV7-9
TGTGCCAGCAGTCCGACTAGCGGGATCACCGGGGAGCTGTTTTTT
CASSPTSGITGELFF
>TRBJ1-4|-|-|12|TRBV7-9
TGTGCCAGCAGCCTCGACTTGGGCAAACTGTTTTTT
CASSLDLGKLFF
>TRBJ1-2|few|TRBD1|12|TRBV19
TGTGCCAGTAGTCGGGACAGCTATGGCTACACCTTC
CASSRDSYGYTF
>TRBJ2-1|once|-|19|TRBV4-1
TGCGCCAGCAGCCAAGGTGTAGGTGGGAGGGCCCCAGGGGCGAATGAGCAGTTCTTC
CASSQGVGGRAPGANEQFF
>TRBJ2-1|-|TRBD2|19|TRBV28
TGTGCCAGCAGTTCCCAGACTAGCGGCCCAGTAAGCTCCTACAATGAGCAGTTCTTC
CASSSQTSGPVSSYNEQFF
>TRBJ2-7|-|TRBD2|18|TRBV5-1
TGCGCCAGCAGCTTGGCTTGGCGGGAGGGCCCCAGCTCCTACGAGCAGTACTTC
CASSLAWREGPSSYEQYF
>TRBJ2-7|-|-|13|TRBV6-1
TGTGCCAGCATTACGACCCGCGCCTACGAGCAGTACTTC
CASITTRAYEQYF
>TRBJ1-3|few|-|15|TRBV27
TGTGCCAGCAGTTCCAGACAGAGCTCTGGAAACACCATATATTTT
CASSSRQSSGNTIYF
>TRBJ2-5|-|-|12|TRBV7-7
TGTGCCAGCAGCTCGGACGGAAAGACCCAGTACTTC
CASSSDGKTQYF
>TRBJ2-1|-|-|16|TRBV5-1
TGCGCCAGCACAATTTTGACGGCAGCTGAGGTTGATGAGCAGTTCTTC
CASTILTAAEVDEQFF
>TRBJ2-4|-|TRBD2|17|TRBV27
TGTGCCAGCAGTTTAGCGGGAGGGCCTGGAACCAAAAACATTCAGTACTTC
CASSLAGGPGTKNIQYF
>TRBJ1-1|-|-|16|TRBV28
TGTGCCAGCAGATCCCCGGGGAGTTCGTGGAACACTGAAGCTTTCTTT
CASRSPGSSWNTEAFF
>TRBJ1-2|-|TRBD1|14|TRBV6-5
TGTGCCATCAGAGCGGGACAGGGACCCTATGGCTACACCTTC
CAIRAGQGPYGYTF
>TRBJ1-5|few|-|12|TRBV30
TGTGCCTGTGAACGGGGGGATCAGCCCCAGCATTTT
CACERGDQPQHF
>TRBJ2-1|-|-|14|TRBV7-8
TGTGCCAGCAGCACCGGGACCACGGGGCATGAGCAGTTCTTC
CASSTGTTGHEQFF
>TRBJ2-4|medium-sized|-|16|TRBV6-1
TGTGCCAGCAGTGGGCCTTATACGCCGGGCAAAAACATTCAGTACTTC
CASSGPYTPGKNIQYF
>TRBJ1-1|-|TRBD1|14|TRBV28
TGTGCCAGCATCGGGGGGACAGGGGGGACTGAAGCTTTCTTT
CASIGGTGGTEAFF
>TRBJ2-1|-|-|13|TRBV5-1
TGCGCCAGCAGCTCGGACAGCAACAATGAGCAGTTCTTC
CASSSDSNNEQFF
>TRBJ2-7|-|-|14|TRBV11-2
TGTGCCAGCAGCTCGATCCAGGGGCTCTACGAGCAGTACTTC
CASSSIQGLYEQYF
>TRBJ1-1|-|-|14|TRBV27
TGTGCCAGCAGTTTAAGAGGGTCGAACACTGAAGCTTTCTTT
CASSLRGSNTEAFF
>TRBJ1-2|-|TRBD1|18|TRBV28
TGTGCCAGCAGTTTATTCTATGCAACAGGGGGCGTAGGGTATGGCTACACCTTC
CASSLFYATGGVGYGYTF
>TRBJ2-3|-|-|14|TRBV6-5
TGTGCCAGCAGTTACTCAAGGGGAGGAGATACGCAGTATTTT
CASSYSRGGDTQYF
>TRBJ1-1|-|-|15|TRBV7-8
TGTGCCAGCAGTTCTGGGGGGACACCGAACACTGAAGCTTTCTTT
CASSSGGTPNTEAFF
>TRBJ2-7|-|-|15|TRBV6-1
TGTGCCAGCGGGAGGCTCTCTCTTGGGTCCTACGAGCAGTACTTC
CASGRLSLGSYEQYF
>TRBJ2-5|-|TRBD2|15|TRBV5-1
TGCGCCAGCAGCCCGGGACTAGACATCTTAGAGACCCAGTACTTC
CASSPGLDILETQYF
>TRBJ2-7|few|TRBD1|16|TRBV5-1
TGCGCCAGCAGTCCACCCGGGACAGGGGGCTCCTACGAGCAGTACTTC
CASSPPGTGGSYEQYF
>TRBJ2-1|-|TRBD2|17|TRBV9
TGTGCCAGCAGCGTAGTAGGGGCGGGAGGCAGCTACAATGAGCAGTTCTTC
CASSVVGAGGSYNEQFF
>TRBJ2-7|-|TRBD1|12|TRBV2
TGTGCCGGGGGGACAGGGGGACACGAGCAGTACTTC
CAGGTGGHEQYF
>TRBJ2-5|-|-|15|TRBV5-4
TGTGCCAGCAGCTTGGGGGGCAGGGCTAAAGAGACCCAGTACTTC
CASSLGGRAKETQYF
>TRBJ1-1|once|-|13|TRBV10-3
TGTGCCATCAGGGGTTTAGGGAACACTGAAGCTTTCTTT
CAIRGLGNTEAFF
>TRBJ2-3|once|-|13|TRBV6-4
TGTGCCAGCAGTGACTCAGCTTTAGATACGCAGTATTTT
CASSDSALDTQYF
>TRBJ2-6|-|TRBD1|17|TRBV9
TGTGCCAGCAGCGCAGACAGGGTAATGTTTGGGGCCAACGTCCTGACTTTC
CASSADRVMFGANVLTF
>TRBJ1-4|-|TRBD1|13|TRBV5-1
TGCGCCAGCAGCTCCGACAGGGTCGAAAAACTGTTTTTT
CASSSDRVEKLFF
>TRBJ1-4|-|TRBD1|18|TRBV5-1
TGCGCCAGCAGCCACGGGACAGGGGGCGCGGCAACTAATGAAAAACTGTTTTTT
CASSHGTGGAATNEKLFF
>TRBJ2-5|-|TRBD1|13|TRBV28
TGTGCCAGCAGTCTAGGGGGCGATAAGACCCAGTACTTC
CASSLGGDKTQYF